This is a list of T cell receptor beta chains from one sample in a study of cytomegalovirus exposure and HLA in healthy donors. Assay: immunoSEQ multiplex PCR; the TCRdb copy retains only in-frame clones and omits some. The sample holds about 130,000 clones, approximately 82% seen once. The sequenced sample consisted of PBMCs. The source is a woman under 30 in good health and CMV-seropositive. Both conserved end residues are part of each CDR3. The D gene is left open where the match is weak. Where a row states a size, it is once, few, many or the class of an expanded clone; other rows omit it.

abundance: few; d_gene: -; v_gene: TRBV5-1; j_gene: TRBJ2-7; CDR3nt: TGCGCCAGCAGCTTGGGTCAAGCCTCCTACGAGCAGTACTTC; CDR3aa: CASSLGQASYEQYF
abundance: -; d_gene: -; v_gene: TRBV4-1; j_gene: TRBJ2-3; CDR3nt: TGCGCCAGCAGCCCTGGGAGTATGACAGATACGCAGTATTTT; CDR3aa: CASSPGSMTDTQYF
abundance: -; d_gene: -; v_gene: TRBV5-6; j_gene: TRBJ2-1; CDR3nt: TGTGCCAGCAGCTTGATCGGTGAGCAGTTCTTC; CDR3aa: CASSLIGEQFF
abundance: few; d_gene: -; v_gene: TRBV9; j_gene: TRBJ2-3; CDR3nt: TGTGCCAGCAGCGTCGGAGGCTCCCCAGGCACAGATACGCAGTATTTT; CDR3aa: CASSVGGSPGTDTQYF
abundance: -; d_gene: -; v_gene: TRBV7-6; j_gene: TRBJ2-3; CDR3nt: TGTGCCAGCAGCTTAGTGACAGCTCACACAGATACGCAGTATTTT; CDR3aa: CASSLVTAHTDTQYF
abundance: -; d_gene: TRBD2; v_gene: TRBV9; j_gene: TRBJ2-3; CDR3nt: TGTGCCAGCAGCGTTAGCGGGGGGGCCACAGATACGCAGTATTTT; CDR3aa: CASSVSGGATDTQYF
abundance: -; d_gene: -; v_gene: TRBV19; j_gene: TRBJ2-1; CDR3nt: TGTGCCAGTAGTATAGATCTCGTAGCAGGGAACTACAATGAGCAGTTCTTC; CDR3aa: CASSIDLVAGNYNEQFF
abundance: -; d_gene: -; v_gene: TRBV4-1; j_gene: TRBJ1-3; CDR3nt: TGCGCCAGCAGCCAAGATCATGAGGGAAACACCATATATTTT; CDR3aa: CASSQDHEGNTIYF
abundance: -; d_gene: -; v_gene: TRBV13; j_gene: TRBJ2-1; CDR3nt: TGTGCCAGCAGCTTAGGTTATAGTTATGTTGAGCAGTTCTTC; CDR3aa: CASSLGYSYVEQFF
abundance: -; d_gene: -; v_gene: TRBV5-1; j_gene: TRBJ2-2; CDR3nt: TGCGCCAGCAGCTTGGGCGGAGCCGGGGAGCTGTTTTTT; CDR3aa: CASSLGGAGELFF
abundance: -; d_gene: -; v_gene: TRBV18; j_gene: TRBJ2-7; CDR3nt: TGTGCCAGCTCACCAAGTCAGGGGAGCTCCTACGAGCAGTACTTC; CDR3aa: CASSPSQGSSYEQYF
abundance: -; d_gene: -; v_gene: TRBV9; j_gene: TRBJ2-5; CDR3nt: TGTGCCAGCAGCTTCAGCGGGACATCGGGGGAGGCCCAGTACTTC; CDR3aa: CASSFSGTSGEAQYF
abundance: -; d_gene: -; v_gene: TRBV2; j_gene: TRBJ1-2; CDR3nt: TGTGCCAGCAGAGTGGACAGTCCTGGCTACACCTTC; CDR3aa: CASRVDSPGYTF
abundance: -; d_gene: -; v_gene: TRBV7-2; j_gene: TRBJ2-5; CDR3nt: TGTGCCAGCAGCTTGCTGCGCCAAGAGACCCAGTACTTC; CDR3aa: CASSLLRQETQYF